This T cell receptor beta chain was retrieved from a study of shared clonotypes between healthy human individuals. The CDR3 is 15 amino acids. V lost 3 bases and J lost 3, with 14 bases in between. Germline values: CDR1 SEHNR, CDR2 FQNEAQ (reference sequence). This clone was observed a single time. It was roughly 190 ng DNA, some 30,000 T cell genomes, that sorted-subset replicate PCRs used. Repertoires were generated with immunoSEQ multiplex PCR, while TCRdb's copy carries only in-frame clones and drops some. The data hold over 2 million clones, with 95% observed a single time. Researchers partitioned CD4+ cells into CD45RA+ naive and CD45RA-negative memory subsets.

The chain employs TRBV7-9 and TRBJ2-5, with a tentative D call TRBD2 (6 bases). Material for sequencing was naive CD4+ T cells sorted from blood. Subset meaning: CD45RA+ positively selected. The receptor comes from a man younger than 30 in good health. The CDR3 region has the DNA TGTGCCAGCAGCTTCATGGTGGGGGGAAAAGAGACCCAGTACTTC. This encodes CASSFMVGGKETQYF.